Below, one T cell receptor (beta chain) is given with its context. The PCR had 60 Vbeta and 13 Jbeta primers. Generated by immunoSEQ multiplex PCR, the TCRdb table keeps only in-frame clones and is missing some. The sample records about 140,000 clones, less than 85% being singletons. These data are taken from a study of cytomegalovirus exposure and HLA in healthy donors. In germline, CDR1 is SGHTS, CDR2 YDEGEE. V was shortened by 4 bases and J by 0 bases, with 20 bases between the two germline ends. The CDR3 extends over 18 amino acids. The chain joins TRBV5-8 to TRBJ1-5; D may be TRBD1 (5 bases). Sequencing used PBMCs. This TCR came from a woman in her fifties or sixties in good health and CMV-seropositive. Here the CDR3 DNA reads TGTGCCAGCAGCCAAACCCTGGGGAGGGGCGGTAGCAATCAGCCCCAGCATTTT. Translated: CASSQTLGRGGSNQPQHF.